This TCR beta chain was sequenced during a study of regulatory T cells in long-lasting Graves disease. The V and J ends lost 5 bases and 4 bases respectively, with 15 bases between them. This CDR3 has 14 residues. From germline, CDR1 is SGHRS and CDR2 YFSETQ. Relying on iRepertoire HTBI primers and Arm-PCR of CDR3 regions, the team built TCR beta libraries. TCRdb called the multiplex PCR reads again in MiXCR, with one record for every CDR3 protein. The data hold hundreds of thousands of distinct CDR3 sequences, with about 16% observed a single time. The time point denotes: newly diagnosed GD, antithyroid drugs for less than 3 months. PBMC RNA was the source of the TCR library. This clonotype appeared many times. The sample also formed part of further work on T cells in Graves' hyperthyroidism and ophthalmopathy. As that study records: HTBI primers were the set used in a first-round RT-PCR of the TCR CDR3.

The sample in question was peripheral blood mononuclear cells (PBMCs), obtained at new diagnosis, from a patient treated with antithyroid drugs. This chain connects TRBV5-1 to TRBJ1-1; D may be TRBD1 (5 bases). This clonotype originated in a woman aged 25 to 39 with Graves disease. CDR3 region: CASRDTSWSTEAFF. CDR3 coding DNA: TGCGCCAGCAGGGACACGTCGTGGAGCACTGAAGCTTTCTTT.